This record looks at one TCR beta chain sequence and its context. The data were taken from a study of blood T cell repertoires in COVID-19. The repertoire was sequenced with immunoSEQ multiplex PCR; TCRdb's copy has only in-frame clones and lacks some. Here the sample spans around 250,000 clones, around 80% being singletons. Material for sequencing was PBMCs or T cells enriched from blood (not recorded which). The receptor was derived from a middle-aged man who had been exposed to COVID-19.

The CDR3 DNA reads TGTGCCAGCAGCTTAGCCAGCGGGGCCTACCAAGAGACCCAGTACTTC. It yields the protein CASSLASGAYQETQYF. V gene TRBV7-9 combines with J gene TRBJ2-5; 7 nucleotides align to TRBD2. The trim removed 0 bases at V and 0 bases at J, leaving 4 bases unmatched. From germline, CDR1 is SEHNR and CDR2 FQNEAQ (reference sequence). The CDR3 covers 16 residues.